This entry concerns a single T cell receptor (beta chain). As yet, its antigen is unknown. The CDR3 runs 13 residues. Germline V gene sequence: CDR1 SNHLY, CDR2 FYNNEI. The V gene end was trimmed by 8 bases and the J gene end by 8 bases; junction bases not matched to a gene: 11. Samples came from healthy bone marrow donors. The data belong to a study of cytomegalovirus exposure and HLA in healthy donors. Turning to the study itself: Earlier, 110 million or so unique TCR beta sequences were recovered from roughly 180 million T cells by an analysis.

Study observations and caveats: In a later analysis, across HLA loci, associated TCR counts were highest for DRB1, lowest for HLA-C. Previously analyzed data showed that most TCR beta V segments were productive at a frequency of about 90% or about 30%.

Amplification used 60 Vbeta primers and 13 Jbeta primers. Data came from immunoSEQ multiplex PCR; TCRdb stores just in-frame clones and leaves some out. Among 150,000 to 200,000 clones listed, around 81% were seen once. The sequencing sample was made of PBMCs. The chain recombines TRBV2 with TRBJ1-2; 7 positions agree with TRBD1. The sequence derives from a man between 18 and 29 years old in good health and CMV-seronegative. For the CDR3, the DNA is TGTGCCAGCTTACAGGGGCCCGCCTACGGCTACACCTTC. Translation gives CASLQGPAYGYTF.